This T cell receptor (beta chain) was sequenced for a study of early T cells in non-severe SARS-CoV-2 infection. V lost 5 bases to trimming and J lost 5 bases, with 16 bases between them. Germline values: CDR1 SEHNR, CDR2 FQNEAQ (reference sequence). The CDR3 extends over 14 amino acids. The protocol attached unique molecular identifiers to individual cDNA molecules. One entry per CDR3 protein, called by TCRdb with MiXCR from the 5' RACE reads. The sample includes 38,000 or so distinct CDR3 sequences, roughly 4.8% of them seen just once. Study-level points and caveats: Anti-spike CD8 responses were favored in VDJdb matching, and private and CD4 specificities were missed.

Notes on this clonotype: Antigen specificity is unknown.

The sequence came from an adult who was a healthcare worker with PCR-confirmed SARS-CoV-2 infection or an uninfected control (not recorded which). The rearrangement uses TRBV7-9 and TRBJ2-7, with a tentative D call TRBD1 (6 bases). Source material: whole blood. CDR3 sequence (DNA): TGTGCCAGCAGCGCAGAGACAGGCCGGGACGAGCAGTACTTC. This encodes CASSAETGRDEQYF.